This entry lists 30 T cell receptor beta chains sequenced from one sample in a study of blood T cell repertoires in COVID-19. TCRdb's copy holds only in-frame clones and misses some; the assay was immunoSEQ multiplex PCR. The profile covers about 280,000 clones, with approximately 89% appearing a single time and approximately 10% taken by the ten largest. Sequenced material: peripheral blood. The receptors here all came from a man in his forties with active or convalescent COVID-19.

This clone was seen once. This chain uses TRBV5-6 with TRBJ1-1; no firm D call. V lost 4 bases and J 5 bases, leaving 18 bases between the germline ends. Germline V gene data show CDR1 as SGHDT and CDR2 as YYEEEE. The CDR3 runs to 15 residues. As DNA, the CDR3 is TGTGCCAGCAGCCGGGGTTCCCTTAGAACAACTGAAGCTTTCTTT. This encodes CASSRGSLRTTEAFF.

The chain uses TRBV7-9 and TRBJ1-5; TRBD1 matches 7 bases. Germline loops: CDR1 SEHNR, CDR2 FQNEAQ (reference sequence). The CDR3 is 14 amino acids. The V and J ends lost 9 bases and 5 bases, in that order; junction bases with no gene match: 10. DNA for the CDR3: TGTGCCAGTTACACGGACAGGAAGGATCAGCCCCAGCATTTT. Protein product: CASYTDRKDQPQHF.

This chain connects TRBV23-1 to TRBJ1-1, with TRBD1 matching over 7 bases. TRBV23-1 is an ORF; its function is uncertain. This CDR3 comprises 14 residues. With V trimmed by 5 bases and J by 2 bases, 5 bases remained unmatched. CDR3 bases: TGCGCCAGCAGTAGGACAGGAACAAACACTGAAGCTTTCTTT. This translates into CASSRTGTNTEAFF.

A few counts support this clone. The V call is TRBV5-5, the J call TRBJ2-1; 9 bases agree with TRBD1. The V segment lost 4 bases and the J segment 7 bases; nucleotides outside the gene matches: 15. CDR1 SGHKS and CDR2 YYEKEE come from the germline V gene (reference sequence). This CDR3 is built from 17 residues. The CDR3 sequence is CASSRPLTGGGRNEQFF. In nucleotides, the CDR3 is TGTGCCAGCAGCCGACCCCTCACAGGGGGCGGTCGAAATGAGCAGTTCTTC.

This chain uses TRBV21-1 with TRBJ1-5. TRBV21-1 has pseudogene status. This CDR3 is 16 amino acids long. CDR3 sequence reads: CASSKSESRTGQPQHF. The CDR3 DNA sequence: TGTGCCAGCAGCAAAAGTGAGTCCCGCACGGGTCAGCCCCAGCATTTT.

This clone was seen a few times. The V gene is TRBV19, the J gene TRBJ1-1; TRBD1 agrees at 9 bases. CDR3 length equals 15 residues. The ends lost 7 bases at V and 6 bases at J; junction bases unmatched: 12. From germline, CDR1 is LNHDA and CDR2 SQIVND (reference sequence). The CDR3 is CASNKGQGYNPEAFF. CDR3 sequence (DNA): TGTGCCAGTAACAAGGGACAGGGTTATAACCCTGAAGCTTTCTTT.

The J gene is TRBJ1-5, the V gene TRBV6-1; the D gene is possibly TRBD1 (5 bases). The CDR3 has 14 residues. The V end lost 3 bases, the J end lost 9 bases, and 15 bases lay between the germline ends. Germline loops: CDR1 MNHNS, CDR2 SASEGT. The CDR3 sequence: CASSDDSLWRPQHF. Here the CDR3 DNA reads TGTGCCAGCAGTGATGACAGCCTCTGGAGGCCCCAGCATTTT.

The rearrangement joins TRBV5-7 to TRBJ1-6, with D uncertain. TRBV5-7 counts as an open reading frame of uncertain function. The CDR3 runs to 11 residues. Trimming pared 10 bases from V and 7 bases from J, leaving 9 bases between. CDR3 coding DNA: TGTGCCGCCTTAACAAATTCACCCCTCCACTTT. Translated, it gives CAALTNSPLHF.

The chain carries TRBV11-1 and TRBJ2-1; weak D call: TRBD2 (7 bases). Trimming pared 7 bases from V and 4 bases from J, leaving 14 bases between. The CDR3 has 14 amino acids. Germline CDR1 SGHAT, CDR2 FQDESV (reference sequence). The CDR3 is CASNPSGQYNEQFF. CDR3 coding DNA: TGTGCCAGCAACCCTAGCGGACAGTACAATGAGCAGTTCTTC.

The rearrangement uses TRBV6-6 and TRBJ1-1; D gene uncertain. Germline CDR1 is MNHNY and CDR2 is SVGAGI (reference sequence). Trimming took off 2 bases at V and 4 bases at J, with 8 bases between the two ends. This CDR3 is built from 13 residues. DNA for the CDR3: TGTGCCAGCAGTTACGCCCCCGGCACTGAAGCTTTCTTT. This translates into CASSYAPGTEAFF.

The DNA of the CDR3 is TGTGCCAGCAGTCCCGGGGGGAGCTACGAGCAGTACTTC. Protein sequence: CASSPGGSYEQYF. The chain couples TRBV28 to TRBJ2-7; TRBD2 matches at 7 bases. V lost 5 bases and J lost 3; bases outside the gene matches: 4. Germline V gene sequence: CDR1 MDHEN, CDR2 SYDVKM. The CDR3 is 13 amino acids.

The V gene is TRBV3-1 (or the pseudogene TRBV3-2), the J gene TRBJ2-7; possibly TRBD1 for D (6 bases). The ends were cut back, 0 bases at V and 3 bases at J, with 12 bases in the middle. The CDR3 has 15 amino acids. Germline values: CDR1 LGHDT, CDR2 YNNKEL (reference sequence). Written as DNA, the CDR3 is TGTGCCAGCAGCCAAGATAGCCGACAGGACTACGAGCAGTACTTC. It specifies CASSQDSRQDYEQYF.

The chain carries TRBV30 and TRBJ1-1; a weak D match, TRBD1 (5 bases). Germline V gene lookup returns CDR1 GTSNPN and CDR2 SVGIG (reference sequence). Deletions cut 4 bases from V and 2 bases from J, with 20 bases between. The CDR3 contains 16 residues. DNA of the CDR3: TGTGCCTGGAACGGATCGGCAGGGAGGATTAACACTGAAGCTTTCTTT. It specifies CAWNGSAGRINTEAFF.

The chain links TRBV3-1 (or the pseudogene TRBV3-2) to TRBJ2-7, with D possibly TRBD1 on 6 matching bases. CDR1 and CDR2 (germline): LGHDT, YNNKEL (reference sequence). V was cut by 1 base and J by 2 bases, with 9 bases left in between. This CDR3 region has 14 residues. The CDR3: CASSQGGQTYEQYF. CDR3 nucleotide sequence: TGTGCCAGCAGCCAAGGAGGACAGACCTACGAGCAGTACTTC.

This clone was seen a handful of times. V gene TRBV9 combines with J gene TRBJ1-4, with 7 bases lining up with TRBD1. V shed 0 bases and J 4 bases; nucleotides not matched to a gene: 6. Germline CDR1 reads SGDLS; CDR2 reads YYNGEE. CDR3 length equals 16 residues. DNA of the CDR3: TGTGCCAGCAGCGTAGCGGAGGGGGCCTATAATGAAAAACTGTTTTTT. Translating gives CASSVAEGAYNEKLFF.

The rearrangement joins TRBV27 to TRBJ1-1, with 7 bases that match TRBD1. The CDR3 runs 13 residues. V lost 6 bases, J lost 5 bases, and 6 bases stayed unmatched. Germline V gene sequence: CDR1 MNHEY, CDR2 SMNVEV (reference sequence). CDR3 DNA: TGTGCCAGCAGAGGGGGCGGTCAAACTGAAGCTTTCTTT. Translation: CASRGGGQTEAFF.

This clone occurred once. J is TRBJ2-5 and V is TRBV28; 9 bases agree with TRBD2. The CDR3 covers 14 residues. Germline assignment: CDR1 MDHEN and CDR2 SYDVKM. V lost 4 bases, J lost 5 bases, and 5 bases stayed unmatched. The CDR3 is CASSWVAGVETQYF. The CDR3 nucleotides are TGTGCCAGCAGTTGGGTAGCGGGAGTGGAGACCCAGTACTTC.

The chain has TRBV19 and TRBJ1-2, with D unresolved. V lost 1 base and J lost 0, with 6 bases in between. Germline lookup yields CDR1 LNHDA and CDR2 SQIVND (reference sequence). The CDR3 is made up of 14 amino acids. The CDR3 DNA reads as TGTGCCAGTAGTATAGCGGGTTCTAACTATGGCTACACCTTC. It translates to CASSIAGSNYGYTF.

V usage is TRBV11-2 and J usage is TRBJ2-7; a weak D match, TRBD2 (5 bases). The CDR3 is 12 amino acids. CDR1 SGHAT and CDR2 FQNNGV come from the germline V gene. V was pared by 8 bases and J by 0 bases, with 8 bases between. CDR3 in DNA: TGTGCCAGCGGGAGTACCTCCTACGAGCAGTACTTC. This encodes CASGSTSYEQYF.

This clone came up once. CDR3 in DNA: TGCAGCGTTGGACGACAGGGGACCGGGGAGCTGTTTTTT. The encoded protein is CSVGRQGTGELFF. V usage is TRBV29-1 and J usage is TRBJ2-2, with 8 nucleotides matching TRBD1. CDR1 is SQVTM, CDR2 ANQGSEA, per germline. The CDR3 has 13 amino acids. After removal of 4 bases from V and 5 bases from J, the junction contained 3 bases not matched to a gene.

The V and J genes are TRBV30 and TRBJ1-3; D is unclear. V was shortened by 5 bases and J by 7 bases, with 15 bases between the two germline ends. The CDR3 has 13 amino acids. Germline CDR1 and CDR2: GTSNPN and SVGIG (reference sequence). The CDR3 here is CAWGGGIRNTIYF. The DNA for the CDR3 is TGTGCCTGGGGAGGAGGCATAAGGAACACCATATATTTT.

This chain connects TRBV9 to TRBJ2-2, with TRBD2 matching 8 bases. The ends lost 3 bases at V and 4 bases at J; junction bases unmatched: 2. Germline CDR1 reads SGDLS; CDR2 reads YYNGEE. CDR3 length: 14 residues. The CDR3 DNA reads TGTGCCAGCAGCGCGGGAGGGGGCACCGGGGAGCTGTTTTTT. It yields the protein CASSAGGGTGELFF.

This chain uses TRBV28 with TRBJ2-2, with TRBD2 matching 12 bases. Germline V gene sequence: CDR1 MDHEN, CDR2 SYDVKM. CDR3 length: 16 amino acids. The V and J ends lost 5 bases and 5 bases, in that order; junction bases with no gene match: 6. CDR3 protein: CASSLLAGGRTGELFF. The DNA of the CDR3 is TGTGCCAGCAGTCTACTAGCGGGAGGAAGGACCGGGGAGCTGTTTTTT. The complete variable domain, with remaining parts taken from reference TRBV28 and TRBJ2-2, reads DVKVTQSSRYLVKRTGEKVFLECVQDMDHENMFWYRQDPGLGLRLIYFSYDVKMKEKGDIPEGYSVSREKKERFSLILESASTNQTSMYLCASSLLAGGRTGELFFGEGSRLTVL.

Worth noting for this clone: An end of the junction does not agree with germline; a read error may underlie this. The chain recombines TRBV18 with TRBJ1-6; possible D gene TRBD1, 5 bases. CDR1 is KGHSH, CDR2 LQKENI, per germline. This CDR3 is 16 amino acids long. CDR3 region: CASSPQEIWDNSPLHF. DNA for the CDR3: TGTGCCAGCTCCCCACAGGAGATTTGGGATAATTCACCCCTCCACTTT.

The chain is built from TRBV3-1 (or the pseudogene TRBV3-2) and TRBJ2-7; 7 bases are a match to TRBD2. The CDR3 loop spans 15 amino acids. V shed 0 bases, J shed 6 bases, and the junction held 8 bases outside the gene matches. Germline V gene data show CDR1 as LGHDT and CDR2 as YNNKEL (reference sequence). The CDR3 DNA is TGTGCCAGCAGCCAAGACGGGGAGGGGAAGCTCGAGCAGTACTTC. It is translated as CASSQDGEGKLEQYF.

For the CDR3, the DNA is TGTGCCAGCAGCTTTGAGTATAGCGGGAGGGCCAGGGATGAGCAGTTCTTC. This gives the protein CASSFEYSGRARDEQFF. This chain connects TRBV11-2 to TRBJ2-1; 11 bases match TRBD2. The germline V gene has CDR1 SGHAT and CDR2 FQNNGV. Trimming took 3 bases from V and 8 from J; bases not matched to a gene: 12. CDR3 length: 17 residues.

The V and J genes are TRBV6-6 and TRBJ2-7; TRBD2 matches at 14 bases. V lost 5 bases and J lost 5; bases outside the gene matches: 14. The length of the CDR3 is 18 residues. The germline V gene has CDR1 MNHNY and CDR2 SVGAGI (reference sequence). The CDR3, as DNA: TGTGCCAGCAGTCGACTCGGACTAGCGGGGGGCCGTCGGGACGAGCAGTACTTC. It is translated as CASSRLGLAGGRRDEQYF.

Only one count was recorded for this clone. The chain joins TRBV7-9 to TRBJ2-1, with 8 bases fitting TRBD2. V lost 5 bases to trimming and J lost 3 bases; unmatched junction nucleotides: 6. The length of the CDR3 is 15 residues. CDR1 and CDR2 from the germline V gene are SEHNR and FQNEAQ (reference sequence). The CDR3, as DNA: TGTGCCAGCAGCCGCGAGCGGGAGAACTACAATGAGCAGTTCTTC. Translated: CASSRERENYNEQFF.

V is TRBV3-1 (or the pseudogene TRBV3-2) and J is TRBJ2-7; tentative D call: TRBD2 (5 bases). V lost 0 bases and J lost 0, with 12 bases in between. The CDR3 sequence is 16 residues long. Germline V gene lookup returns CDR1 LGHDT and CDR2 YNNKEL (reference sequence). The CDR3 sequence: CASSQDFGLFSYEQYF. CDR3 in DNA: TGTGCCAGCAGCCAAGATTTCGGACTCTTCTCCTACGAGCAGTACTTC.

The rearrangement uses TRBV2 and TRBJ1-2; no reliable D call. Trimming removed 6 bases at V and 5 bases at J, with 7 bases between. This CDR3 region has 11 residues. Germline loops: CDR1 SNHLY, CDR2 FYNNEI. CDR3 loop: CASSATYGYTF. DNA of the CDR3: TGTGCCAGCAGCGCGACATATGGCTACACCTTC.